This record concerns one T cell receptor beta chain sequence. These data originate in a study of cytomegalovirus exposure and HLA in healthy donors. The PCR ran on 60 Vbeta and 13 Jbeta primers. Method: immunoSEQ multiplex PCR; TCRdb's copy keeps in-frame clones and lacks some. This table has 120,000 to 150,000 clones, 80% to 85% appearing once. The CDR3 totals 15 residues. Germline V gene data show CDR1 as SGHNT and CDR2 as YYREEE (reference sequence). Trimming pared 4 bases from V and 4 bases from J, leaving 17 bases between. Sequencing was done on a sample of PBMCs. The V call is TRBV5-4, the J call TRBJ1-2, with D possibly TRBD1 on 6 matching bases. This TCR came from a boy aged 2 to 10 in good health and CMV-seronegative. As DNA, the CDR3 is TGTGCCAGCAGCCCGACCTTGGACAGCCGCTATGGCTACACCTTC. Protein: CASSPTLDSRYGYTF.